The T cell receptor (beta chain) under discussion was sequenced for a study of cytomegalovirus exposure and HLA in healthy donors. It was with 60 Vbeta and 13 Jbeta primers that the PCR ran. Method: immunoSEQ multiplex PCR; TCRdb's copy keeps in-frame clones and lacks some. The data hold 120,000 to 150,000 clones, with roughly 80% observed a single time. The CDR3 consists of 15 residues. In germline, CDR1 is SGHAT, CDR2 FQNNGV. Trimming took 2 bases from V and 2 from J, leaving 10 bases between them. Whole-study results and caveats: Among CMV-associated TCR beta chains, most appeared HLA-restricted in a later analysis.

Regarding this clone: Its target is not known.

The receptor was isolated from a woman in her 40s in good health and CMV-seronegative. This sequence joins TRBV11-2 and TRBJ2-1, with D perhaps TRBD2 (5 bases). The source material was PBMCs. The CDR3 DNA sequence: TGTGCCAGCAGCTTACGAGGGCCTACCTACAATGAGCAGTTCTTC. Protein sequence: CASSLRGPTYNEQFF.